This T cell receptor (beta chain) appears in the sequencing data of a study of tumor and adjacent non-tumor tissue in lung cancer. Study overall: Patients comprised about a dozen adenocarcinoma, a couple of squamous cell carcinoma and 1 small cell lung cancer. Broader study findings: Tumor tissue had significantly higher TCR diversity than normal lung. Patients with more diverse tumor TCRs had worse survival.

RNA was extracted from bulk tissue without any cell sorting. More than 3 cm separated this lung sample from the edge of the tumor. This clonotype was observed a handful of times. The antigen is undetermined. The library came from three nested PCR rounds adapted from ARM-PCR protocols. Each CDR3 protein gets one entry after TCRdb re-called the multiplex PCR reads with MiXCR. The sample lists over 35,000 distinct CDR3 sequences; 60% were seen once. Sequencing input: distant non-tumor lung tissue. The receptor comes from a man aged 50 to 59 with non-small cell lung cancer.

As DNA, the CDR3 is TGTGCCAGCAGCTTCTACCGATACGAGCAGTACTTC. Translated, it gives CASSFYRYEQYF. This rearrangement joins TRBV7-8 to TRBJ2-7; D remains unclear. The ends were cut back, 3 bases at V and 4 bases at J, with 7 bases in the middle. CDR3 length equals 12 residues. Germline CDR1 is SGHVS and CDR2 is FQNEAQ.